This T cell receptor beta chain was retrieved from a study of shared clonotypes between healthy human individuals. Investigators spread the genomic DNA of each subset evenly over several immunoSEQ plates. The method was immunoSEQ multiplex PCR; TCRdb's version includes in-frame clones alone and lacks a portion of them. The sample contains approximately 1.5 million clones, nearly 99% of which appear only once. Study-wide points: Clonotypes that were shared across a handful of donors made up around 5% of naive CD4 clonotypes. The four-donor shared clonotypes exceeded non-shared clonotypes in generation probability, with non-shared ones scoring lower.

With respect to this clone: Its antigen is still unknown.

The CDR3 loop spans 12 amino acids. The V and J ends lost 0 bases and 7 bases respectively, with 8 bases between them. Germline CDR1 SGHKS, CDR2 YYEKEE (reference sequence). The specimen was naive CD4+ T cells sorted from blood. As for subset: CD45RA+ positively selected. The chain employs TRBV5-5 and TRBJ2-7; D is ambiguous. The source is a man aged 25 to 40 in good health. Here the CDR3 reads CASSLDSWEQYF. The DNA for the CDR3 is TGTGCCAGCAGCTTGGACTCCTGGGAGCAGTACTTC.